The 16 T cell receptor beta chains reported below all come from one sample, sequenced in a study of T cell changes during pregnancy in multiple sclerosis. Data came from immunoSEQ multiplex PCR; TCRdb stores just in-frame clones and leaves some out. This sample has over 35,000 clones; about nine tenths occur once, and the top ten carry approximately 0.49%. Source: CD4+ T cells from peripheral blood mononuclear cells, taken in the first trimester of pregnancy. All receptors derive from a female donor in good health, enrolled as a control in a pregnancy study.

Points on this clone: Compared with germline, one end of the junction differs, possibly owing to a read error. The CDR3: CASSVGASSPHF. CDR3 in DNA: TGTGCCAGCAGCGTAGGGGCTAGCTCCCCCCACTTC. The chain carries TRBV9 and TRBJ2-5; maybe TRBD2 (5 bases). Germline V gene lookup returns CDR1 SGDLS and CDR2 YYNGEE. The CDR3 spans 12 residues.

V is TRBV28 and J is TRBJ1-1, with D uncertain. The CDR3 runs 12 residues. V was trimmed by 7 bases and J by 5 bases, leaving 11 bases between them. Germline values: CDR1 MDHEN, CDR2 SYDVKM. The CDR3 protein is CASTQRGTEAFF. CDR3 DNA: TGTGCCAGCACTCAAAGAGGGACTGAAGCTTTCTTT.

This chain joins TRBV7-2 and TRBJ2-1; 8 nucleotides align to TRBD2. This CDR3 is built from 18 residues. The V gene end was trimmed by 5 bases and the J gene end by 6 bases; junction bases not matched to a gene: 18. Germline loops: CDR1 SGHTA, CDR2 FQGNSA. CDR3 coding DNA: TGTGCCAGCAGCCCCCTCGCAGCGGGGGCCACTAATCGCAATGAGCAGTTCTTC. Encoded protein: CASSPLAAGATNRNEQFF.

This chain uses TRBV4-3 with TRBJ1-2, with 7 bases lining up with TRBD1. The CDR3 has 14 residues. Per germline, CDR1 LGHNA and CDR2 YSLEER. The J segment lost 7 bases and the V segment lost 1 base, leaving 6 bases of the junction unmatched. CDR3 sequence: CASSQADRPTGYTF. CDR3 DNA sequence: TGCGCCAGCAGCCAAGCGGACAGGCCTACTGGCTACACCTTC.

This chain links TRBV19 with TRBJ1-6, with D perhaps TRBD1 (6 bases). The germline CDR1 and CDR2 sequences are LNHDA and SQIVND (reference sequence). V lost 6 bases to trimming and J lost 5 bases, with 8 bases between them. The CDR3 contains 13 residues. This CDR3 reads CASRQGNNSPLHF. The DNA for the CDR3 is TGTGCCAGTAGGCAGGGGAATAATTCACCCCTCCACTTT.

This chain joins TRBV5-1 and TRBJ2-1; 9 nucleotides line up with TRBD2. CDR1 is SGHRS and CDR2 is YFSETQ in the germline V gene. V dropped 4 bases and J dropped 5; count of bases not matched to a gene: 13. There are 17 residues in the CDR3. The CDR3: CASSPRGLAGIHNEQFF. As DNA, the CDR3 is TGCGCCAGCAGCCCTCGGGGACTAGCCGGAATCCACAATGAGCAGTTCTTC. The full variable domain, its missing parts supplied by reference TRBV5-1 and TRBJ2-1, is KAGVTQTPRYLIKTRGQQVTLSCSPISGHRSVSWYQQTPGQGLQFLFEYFSETQRNKGNFPGRFSGRQFSNSRSEMNVSTLELGDSALYLCASSPRGLAGIHNEQFFGPGTRLTVL.

This clone was observed a few times. The gene calls are TRBV6-1 and TRBJ1-1; the D is unclear. The CDR3 is made up of 14 amino acids. The germline CDR1 and CDR2 sequences are MNHNS and SASEGT. Trimming took off 0 bases at V and 2 bases at J, with 7 bases between the two ends. CDR3 bases: TGTGCCAGCAGTGAAGCTAGAAGAAACACTGAAGCTTTCTTT. This sequence encodes CASSEARRNTEAFF.

This chain connects TRBV15 to TRBJ1-1, with D hard to call. The germline V gene encodes CDR1 LNHNV and CDR2 YYDKDF (reference sequence). The CDR3 contains 12 residues. Trimming removed 4 bases at V and 10 bases at J, with 13 bases between. The CDR3 reads CATSTLTDSAFF. In DNA, the CDR3 is TGTGCCACCAGCACCCTAACTGACTCAGCTTTCTTT. The whole variable domain, filled in from reference TRBV15 and TRBJ1-1, reads DAMVIQNPRYQVTQFGKPVTLSCSQTLNHNVMYWYQQKSSQAPKLLFHYYDKDFNNEADTPDNFQSRRPNTSFCFLDIRSPGLGDTAMYLCATSTLTDSAFFGQGTRLTVV.

A single count supports this clone. V usage is TRBV6-5 and J usage is TRBJ1-2; 10 bases are a match to TRBD1. The trim removed 9 bases at V and 1 base at J, leaving 8 bases unmatched. Germline V gene lookup returns CDR1 MNHEY and CDR2 SVGAGI. CDR3 length equals 15 residues. CDR3 nucleotides: TGTGCCAGGGCCCGGACAGGGGGAATTAACTATGGCTACACCTTC. Amino acid sequence: CARARTGGINYGYTF.

This chain connects TRBV7-9 to TRBJ2-1; D is possibly TRBD2 (5 bases). The germline V gene has CDR1 SEHNR and CDR2 FQNEAQ (reference sequence). Trimming stripped 2 bases from V and 8 bases from J, with 10 bases between. The CDR3 runs to 13 residues. DNA of the CDR3: TGTGCCAGCAGCTTACGGGAATTCGATGAGCAGTTCTTC. This translates into CASSLREFDEQFF. The complete variable domain, with remaining parts taken from reference TRBV7-9 and TRBJ2-1, reads DTGVSQNPRHKITKRGQNVTFRCDPISEHNRLYWYRQTLGQGPEFLTYFQNEAQLEKSRLLSDRFSAERPKGSFSTLEIQRTEQGDSAMYLCASSLREFDEQFFGPGTRLTVL.

The chain joins TRBV20-1 to TRBJ2-7, with unresolved D. The CDR3 length is 9 residues. Looked up from germline, CDR1 is DFQATT and CDR2 is SNEGSKA (reference sequence). V was clipped by 6 bases and J by 6 bases, with 6 bases between them. The CDR3 DNA follows: TGCAGTGCAAACACCGAGCAGTACTTC. It translates to CSANTEQYF.

The chain employs TRBV7-2 and TRBJ2-2; 8 bases align to TRBD1. V lost 5 bases and J lost 1; bases outside the gene matches: 6. Germline assignment: CDR1 SGHTA and CDR2 FQGNSA. This CDR3 region has 16 residues. The CDR3: CASSPGQALNTGELFF. For the CDR3, the DNA is TGTGCCAGCAGCCCGGGACAGGCCCTGAACACCGGGGAGCTGTTTTTT.

This clone came up a few times. V usage is TRBV18 and J usage is TRBJ1-1; no clear D. CDR3 size: 13 residues. Germline CDR1 reads KGHSH; CDR2 reads LQKENI. Trimming stripped 6 bases from V and 0 bases from J, with 8 bases between. The DNA for the CDR3 is TGTGCCAGCTCGGGCCAGCTGAACACTGAAGCTTTCTTT. This sequence encodes CASSGQLNTEAFF.

This chain links TRBV20-1 with TRBJ1-1, with D unresolved. Deletions cut 3 bases from V and 11 bases from J, with 13 bases between. Per the germline V gene, CDR1 is DFQATT and CDR2 is SNEGSKA (reference sequence). The CDR3 loop spans 11 amino acids. The CDR3 DNA follows: TGCAGTGCTAGTAAGGCGGGGAGGGCTTTCTTT. Its translation: CSASKAGRAFF.

The chain has TRBV18 and TRBJ1-2, with D perhaps TRBD1 (6 bases). V was pared by 3 bases and J by 2 bases, with 7 bases between. Germline V gives CDR1 KGHSH, CDR2 LQKENI. The length of the CDR3 is 13 residues. The CDR3 here is CASSPGTNYGYTF. The CDR3 DNA follows: TGTGCCAGCTCACCGGGGACAAACTATGGCTACACCTTC.

The V gene is TRBV11-2, the J gene TRBJ1-6; TRBD1 aligns across 8 bases. Germline V CDR1 and CDR2: SGHAT, FQNNGV. The V segment lost 5 bases and the J segment 15 bases; nucleotides outside the gene matches: 9. The CDR3 is 13 amino acids. The CDR3 loop is CASSVGQGLHLHF. CDR3 nucleotide sequence: TGTGCCAGCAGCGTTGGACAGGGTCTTCACCTCCACTTT. Drawing the rest from reference TRBV11-2 and TRBJ1-6, the complete variable domain is EAGVAQSPRYKIIEKRQSVAFWCNPISGHATLYWYQQILGQGPKLLIQFQNNGVVDDSQLPKDRFSAERLKGVDSTLKIQPAKLEDSAVYLCASSVGQGLHLHFGNGTRLTVT.